Below are 24 T cell receptor beta chains sequenced from a single sample in a study of blood T cell repertoires in COVID-19. Clones were read by immunoSEQ multiplex PCR, and TCRdb kept only the in-frame ones, dropping some. The repertoire holds around 270,000 clones, with 75% to 90% as singletons. Sequencing used PBMCs or T cells enriched from blood (not recorded which). The receptors were gathered from a woman in her thirties or forties who had been exposed to COVID-19.

This clone was seen only a few times. The rearrangement uses TRBV3-1 (or the pseudogene TRBV3-2) and TRBJ2-1, with D maybe TRBD2 (6 bases). Trimming took off 1 base at V and 2 bases at J, with 9 bases between the two ends. Germline loops: CDR1 LGHDT, CDR2 YNNKEL (reference sequence). This CDR3 contains 15 residues. CDR3 bases: TGTGCCAGCAGCCAAGGATGGAGGGCCTACAATGAGCAGTTCTTC. It yields the protein CASSQGWRAYNEQFF.

The chain is built from TRBV30 and TRBJ2-2, with a weak D call TRBD2 (6 bases). V gave up 4 bases and J gave up 5 bases, with 14 bases separating them. CDR3 length: 14 residues. Germline CDR1 reads GTSNPN; CDR2 reads SVGIG (reference sequence). CDR3 coding DNA: TGTGCCTGGAATGGGGGGAGGAGGACCGGGGAGCTGTTTTTT. Its protein product is CAWNGGRRTGELFF. The variable domain in full, completed from reference TRBV30 and TRBJ2-2, reads SQTIHQWPATLVQPVGSPLSLECTVEGTSNPNLYWYRQAAGRGLQLLFYSVGIGQISSEVPQNLSASRPQDRQFILSSKKLLLSDSGFYLCAWNGGRRTGELFFGEGSRLTVL.

CDR3 residues: CASSLATGRADTQYF. The CDR3 nucleotides are TGTGCCAGCAGCTTAGCGACCGGGAGGGCAGATACGCAGTATTTT. The chain has TRBV7-9 and TRBJ2-3; 8 bases are a match to TRBD2. The CDR3 has 15 residues. Germline CDR1 is SEHNR and CDR2 is FQNEAQ (reference sequence). J lost 4 bases, V lost 0 bases, and 3 bases had no gene match.

V and J are TRBV5-8 and TRBJ2-7; D uncertain. Per the germline V gene, CDR1 is SGHTS and CDR2 is YDEGEE. Trimming stripped 2 bases from V and 3 bases from J, with 12 bases between. This CDR3 region has 14 residues. CDR3 in DNA: TGTGCCAGCAGCTTAAGAGATAACGTCTACGAGCAGTACGTC. Translation gives CASSLRDNVYEQYV.

The count of this clone is one. This chain uses TRBV21-1 with TRBJ2-7; the D call of TRBD1 is as the table states it, not checked on the DNA. TRBV21-1 is an annotated pseudogene. The CDR3 totals 12 residues. The CDR3 bases are TGTGCCAGCAGCATCCTTCCCCCACAGGACCCCGTC. Its translation: CASSILPPQDPV.

This clone was seen once. J is TRBJ2-3 and V is TRBV7-9, with D possibly being TRBD2 (5 bases). The CDR3 runs to 17 residues. Germline V gene data show CDR1 as SEHNR and CDR2 as FQNEAQ (reference sequence). V was clipped by 3 bases and J by 0 bases, with 16 bases between them. The CDR3 DNA is TGTGCCAGCAGCTTCGGTGATGGGAGTGCTAGCACAGATACGCAGTATTTT. Its protein is CASSFGDGSASTDTQYF. The full variable domain, in which reference TRBV7-9 and TRBJ2-3 provide the parts outside the CDR3, is DTGVSQNPRHKITKRGQNVTFRCDPISEHNRLYWYRQTLGQGPEFLTYFQNEAQLEKSRLLSDRFSAERPKGSFSTLEIQRTEQGDSAMYLCASSFGDGSASTDTQYFGPGTRLTVL.

J is TRBJ2-3 and V is TRBV9, with 8 bases fitting TRBD2. The CDR3 length is 16 residues. Germline values: CDR1 SGDLS, CDR2 YYNGEE. V gave up 4 bases and J gave up 1 base; unmatched junction bases: 8. This CDR3 is CASSPQAGVGTDTQYF. The CDR3 DNA follows: TGTGCCAGCAGCCCTCAAGCGGGGGTGGGCACAGATACGCAGTATTTT.

The J gene is TRBJ1-6, the V gene TRBV28; TRBD1 aligns across 8 bases. Unmatched junction bases numbered 7, after V lost 5 bases and J lost 10 bases. The CDR3 totals 14 residues. Germline values: CDR1 MDHEN, CDR2 SYDVKM. CDR3 coding DNA: TGTGCCAGCAGTCTCGGACAGGGTGTGTCACCCCTCCACTTT. Its translation is CASSLGQGVSPLHF. Supplemented by reference TRBV28 and TRBJ1-6, the full variable domain reads DVKVTQSSRYLVKRTGEKVFLECVQDMDHENMFWYRQDPGLGLRLIYFSYDVKMKEKGDIPEGYSVSREKKERFSLILESASTNQTSMYLCASSLGQGVSPLHFGNGTRLTVT.

V gene TRBV15 combines with J gene TRBJ2-1; a weak D match, TRBD1 (5 bases). CDR1 and CDR2 (germline): LNHNV, YYDKDF (reference sequence). CDR3 length: 14 amino acids. Between the trimmed V and J ends, which lost 0 bases and 5 bases, there was a span of 8 bases. CDR3 sequence: CATSREGVNNEQFF. The CDR3 nucleotides are TGTGCCACCAGCAGAGAAGGGGTGAACAATGAGCAGTTCTTC.

The rearrangement links TRBV29-1 to TRBJ1-1; D remains ambiguous. Germline values: CDR1 SQVTM, CDR2 ANQGSEA. The CDR3 has 12 residues. V lost 7 bases to trimming and J lost 10 bases, with 19 bases between them. DNA for the CDR3: TGCAGCGGTCGGGTCCTGACTAGTGGAGCTTTCTTT. It specifies CSGRVLTSGAFF.

The chain joins TRBV5-1 to TRBJ2-7; 9 nucleotides align to TRBD1. The CDR3 has 15 amino acids. With 0 bases clipped from V and 6 bases from J, the junction kept 7 bases outside the gene matches. Germline-derived CDR1 and CDR2 are SGHRS and YFSETQ. This chain's CDR3 is CASSLAGQGALEQYF. CDR3 DNA: TGCGCCAGCAGCTTGGCGGGACAGGGCGCCCTCGAGCAGTACTTC.

The chain combines TRBV11-3 with TRBJ2-1; 14 positions match TRBD2. V shed 5 bases and J 9 bases; nucleotides not matched to a gene: 3. Per germline, CDR1 SGHNT and CDR2 YENEEA. There are 14 residues in the CDR3. Here the CDR3 reads CASSQGLAGVEQFF. CDR3 in DNA: TGTGCCAGCAGCCAGGGACTAGCGGGAGTTGAGCAGTTCTTC.

The chain has TRBV6-5 and TRBJ1-2, with D possibly matching TRBD1 (6 bases). Between the trimmed V and J ends, which lost 0 bases and 4 bases, there was a span of 12 bases. Germline V gives CDR1 MNHEY, CDR2 SVGAGI. The CDR3 totals 15 residues. The CDR3 region has the DNA TGTGCCAGCAGTTACTCAGGCCAGGGGACCTATGGCTACACCTTC. It yields the protein CASSYSGQGTYGYTF.

This chain uses TRBV7-9 with TRBJ2-3, with a tentative D call TRBD1 (5 bases). The CDR3 is 17 residues long. V was shortened by 0 bases and J by 0 bases, with 13 bases between the two germline ends. The germline CDR1 and CDR2 sequences are SEHNR and FQNEAQ (reference sequence). The DNA for the CDR3 is TGTGCCAGCAGCTTAGCCCTACAGGCATCTAGCACAGATACGCAGTATTTT. As protein: CASSLALQASSTDTQYF.

The chain couples TRBV6-5 to TRBJ1-2, with a tentative D call TRBD1 (6 bases). Per germline, CDR1 MNHEY and CDR2 SVGAGI. This CDR3 has 12 amino acids. Trimming took off 6 bases at V and 8 bases at J, with 13 bases between the two ends. In DNA form, the CDR3 reads TGTGCCAGCAGAGGGACACGTCGGGGCTACACCTTC. This codes for CASRGTRRGYTF.

The J gene is TRBJ2-2, the V gene TRBV9, with 10 bases identical to TRBD2. The CDR3 covers 17 residues. V lost 3 bases, J lost 5 bases, and 10 bases stayed unmatched. Germline V gene sequence: CDR1 SGDLS, CDR2 YYNGEE. For the CDR3, the DNA is TGTGCCAGCAGCGCACAGCGGGGGGGCCTAGGTACCGGGGAGCTGTTTTTT. It encodes CASSAQRGGLGTGELFF.

The chain combines TRBV7-2 with TRBJ2-1; 10 bases are shared with TRBD2. The germline V gene has CDR1 SGHTA and CDR2 FQGNSA. Trimming at V came to 4 bases and at J to 9 bases, leaving 9 bases not matched to a gene. The CDR3 is made up of 15 amino acids. DNA for the CDR3: TGTGCCAGCAGCTCCGGGACTAGCGTTTTATCTGAGCAGTTCTTC. Translated, it gives CASSSGTSVLSEQFF.

The genes are TRBV4-2 and TRBJ1-4; 7 nucleotides match TRBD1. In germline, CDR1 is LGHNA, CDR2 YNFKEQ. This CDR3 is built from 15 residues. J was trimmed by 8 bases and V by 0 bases; bases with no gene match: 6. CDR3 in amino acids: CASSQDRQGDEKLFF. The CDR3 DNA sequence: TGTGCCAGCAGCCAAGATCGGCAGGGGGACGAAAAACTGTTTTTT.

The chain couples TRBV7-2 to TRBJ1-3; the D gene is possibly TRBD1 (5 bases). The CDR3 loop spans 15 amino acids. CDR1 and CDR2 (germline): SGHTA, FQGNSA. Trimming stripped 5 bases from V and 4 bases from J, with 15 bases between. The CDR3: CASSPTPGDGNTIYF. The CDR3 region has the DNA TGTGCCAGCAGCCCCACCCCGGGGGACGGAAACACCATATATTTT. Variable domain in full (rest from reference TRBV7-2 and TRBJ1-3): GAGVSQSPSNKVTEKGKDVELRCDPISGHTALYWYRQSLGQGLEFLIYFQGNSAPDKSGLPSDRFSAERTGGSVSTLTIQRTQQEDSAVYLCASSPTPGDGNTIYFGEGSWLTVV.

The CDR3: CAIRSGQGTRDGLRDTIYF. DNA for the CDR3: TGTGCCATCAGATCTGGACAGGGAACACGGGACGGACTCCGAGACACCATATATTTT. V gene TRBV10-3 combines with J gene TRBJ1-3, with 8 bases that match TRBD1. This CDR3 has 19 amino acids. The ends lost 6 bases at V and 8 bases at J; junction bases unmatched: 24. From germline, CDR1 is ENHRY and CDR2 SYGVKD.

This sequence joins TRBV7-9 and TRBJ1-1; TRBD1 agrees at 10 bases. With 5 bases clipped from V and 5 bases from J, the junction kept 8 bases outside the gene matches. Germline CDR1 SEHNR, CDR2 FQNEAQ (reference sequence). The CDR3 sequence is 15 residues long. In DNA, the CDR3 is TGTGCCAGCAGCCCCGACAGGGGGCGCGGAACTGAAGCTTTCTTT. It codes for CASSPDRGRGTEAFF.

This clone has a handful of counts. The chain combines TRBV10-3 with TRBJ2-2; 8 positions agree with TRBD2. The CDR3 extends over 18 amino acids. V lost 4 bases, J lost 6 bases, and 16 bases stayed unmatched. The germline V gene has CDR1 ENHRY and CDR2 SYGVKD. The CDR3 protein is CAISAGGGRTDEPGELFF. Here the CDR3 DNA reads TGTGCCATCAGTGCGGGAGGCGGGAGGACAGACGAACCCGGGGAGCTGTTTTTT.

The V call is TRBV18, the J call TRBJ2-4; 13 nucleotides align to TRBD2. After removal of 3 bases from V and 0 bases from J, the junction contained 8 bases not matched to a gene. The CDR3 is made up of 19 amino acids. Germline CDR1 KGHSH, CDR2 LQKENI. CDR3 sequence (DNA): TGTGCCAGCTCACCCCCGGGACTAGCGGGGCCTATAGCCAAAAACATTCAGTACTTC. Amino acids: CASSPPGLAGPIAKNIQYF.

J is TRBJ2-3 and V is TRBV19, with TRBD2 identical over 8 bases. V shed 5 bases and J 1 base; nucleotides not matched to a gene: 8. The CDR3 runs to 16 residues. Germline CDR1 reads LNHDA; CDR2 reads SQIVND (reference sequence). The CDR3 reads CASSVTSGGGTDTQYF. CDR3 bases: TGTGCCAGTAGTGTTACCAGCGGGGGAGGCACAGATACGCAGTATTTT.